This passage covers 19 T cell receptor beta chains from one sample sequenced in a study of identical twins' blood T cells. TCRdb reprocessed the 5' RACE reads via MiXCR and lists one record per CDR3 protein. There are 350,000 to 400,000 distinct CDR3 sequences in the sample; more than 25% occur only once, and around 5.6% lies in the top ten. Sequencing was carried out using PBMCs. Receptors were obtained from a woman aged 18 to 55 in good health.

The CDR3 protein is CSLSGGTGELFF. The DNA of the CDR3 is TGCAGCCTTTCAGGGGGCACCGGGGAGCTGTTTTTT. The chain couples TRBV29-1 to TRBJ2-2; 7 bases align to TRBD1. Germline CDR1 SQVTM, CDR2 ANQGSEA. V gave up 8 bases and J gave up 4 bases; unmatched junction bases: 4. The CDR3 loop spans 12 amino acids.

Details on this clonotype: This CDR3 is missing its conserved last phenylalanine or tryptophan, likely due to a read error. The chain joins TRBV29-1 to TRBJ2-5; the D is unclear. V shed 6 bases and J shed 4 bases, with 12 bases lying between them. The CDR3 consists of 12 residues. Germline V gene lookup returns CDR1 SQVTM and CDR2 ANQGSEA. The CDR3 DNA sequence: TGCAGCGTCACAAGGATTGGAGAGACCCAGTACCTC. Protein product: CSVTRIGETQYL.

This clonotype was counted only a few times. This sequence joins TRBV5-1 and TRBJ2-3, with a tentative D call TRBD1 (5 bases). Germline V gene lookup returns CDR1 SGHRS and CDR2 YFSETQ. The CDR3 length is 15 residues. Trimming stripped 0 bases from V and 1 base from J, with 9 bases between. CDR3 residues: CASSLEGLRTDTQYF. CDR3 bases: TGCGCCAGCAGCTTGGAGGGGCTACGCACAGATACGCAGTATTTT.

This clonotype has just a few counts. This chain links TRBV18 with TRBJ2-7; 7 bases fit TRBD1. V lost 6 bases, J lost 2 bases, and 7 bases stayed unmatched. The CDR3 loop spans 14 amino acids. Germline CDR1 is KGHSH and CDR2 is LQKENI. The DNA for the CDR3 is TGTGCCAGCTCGCCCTGGGACAGTCCCTACGAGCAGTACTTC. It yields the protein CASSPWDSPYEQYF.

The chain is built from TRBV6-6 and TRBJ2-1, with no clear D. Trimming shortened V by 2 bases and J by 6 bases, and 8 bases separated the two germline ends. The germline gives CDR1 MNHNY, CDR2 SVGAGI (reference sequence). The CDR3 has 13 amino acids. The CDR3 region is CASSYEVCNEQFF. The CDR3 DNA reads as TGTGCCAGCAGTTACGAGGTCTGCAATGAGCAGTTCTTC.

CDR3 sequence (DNA): TGTGCCAGCAGCCGGACTAGCGGGAGTAATGAGCAGTACTTC. Translated, it gives CASSRTSGSNEQYF. The chain uses TRBV12-3 or TRBV12-4 and TRBJ2-7, with 13 positions matching TRBD2. V was pared by 6 bases and J by 7 bases, with 6 bases of the junction left unmatched. The CDR3 runs 14 residues.

This clonotype has more than one count but fewer than ten. The V gene is TRBV20-1, the J gene TRBJ1-5; 9 bases are a match to TRBD1. Germline assignment: CDR1 DFQATT and CDR2 SNEGSKA (reference sequence). V lost 3 bases and J lost 5; bases outside the gene matches: 2. The CDR3 has 13 residues. The CDR3 spells CSARRTGDQPQHF. CDR3 DNA sequence: TGCAGTGCTAGGCGGACAGGGGATCAGCCCCAGCATTTT.

The CDR3, as DNA: TGTGCCAGCAGAGGATCGGGAAGCAATCAGCCCCAGCATTTT. It encodes CASRGSGSNQPQHF. The gene calls are TRBV25-1 and TRBJ1-5; D gene unclear. V lost 6 bases to trimming and J lost 1 base, with 10 bases between them. Germline-derived CDR1 and CDR2 are MGHDK and SYGVNS. The CDR3 extends over 14 amino acids.

This clonotype was found a few times. The chain combines TRBV20-1 with TRBJ1-6; D not resolved. Germline CDR1 reads DFQATT; CDR2 reads SNEGSKA (reference sequence). This CDR3 is built from 13 residues. V was shortened by 8 bases and J by 1 base, with 9 bases between the two germline ends. CDR3 bases: TGCAGTCCCCGGGTGTCCTATAATTCACCCCTCCACTTT. Translated: CSPRVSYNSPLHF.

This clonotype appeared a few times. The rearrangement uses TRBV19 and TRBJ2-5; TRBD2 matches at 7 bases. CDR1 and CDR2 (germline): LNHDA, SQIVND (reference sequence). CDR3 length equals 11 residues. Losses at the gene ends were 10 bases for V and 9 bases for J; bases not matched to a gene: 8. The CDR3 DNA sequence: TGTGCCACCTATAGCGGGTCCTCCCAGTACTTC. Translated, it gives CATYSGSSQYF.

A few counts support this clonotype. The chain has TRBV7-2 and TRBJ2-7, with D unclear. The CDR3 contains 13 residues. Trimming removed 6 bases at V and 1 base at J, with 10 bases between. From germline, CDR1 is SGHTA and CDR2 FQGNSA. As DNA, the CDR3 is TGTGCCAGCAGTCGTTGGCGTTCCTACGAGCAGTACTTC. Protein: CASSRWRSYEQYF. Filled out from reference TRBV7-2 and TRBJ2-7, the complete variable domain reads GAGVSQSPSNKVTEKGKDVELRCDPISGHTALYWYRQSLGQGLEFLIYFQGNSAPDKSGLPSDRFSAERTGGSVSTLTIQRTQQEDSAVYLCASSRWRSYEQYFGPGTRLTVT.

This clonotype was recorded a few times. The genes are TRBV5-1 and TRBJ2-7, with D uncertain. Trimming took 4 bases from V and 5 from J, leaving 13 bases between them. The CDR3 runs to 13 residues. Germline CDR1 is SGHRS and CDR2 is YFSETQ. CDR3 sequence: CASSLGWINEQYF. DNA for the CDR3: TGCGCCAGCAGCCTCGGGTGGATTAACGAGCAGTACTTC.

This clonotype was counted only a few times. The gene calls are TRBV5-6 and TRBJ2-2, with D perhaps TRBD2 (7 bases). The CDR3 is made up of 19 amino acids. CDR1 is SGHDT, CDR2 YYEEEE, per germline. V was cut by 5 bases and J by 0 bases, with 23 bases left in between. CDR3 loop: CASRKEYGGGYANTGELFF. CDR3 sequence (DNA): TGTGCCAGCAGGAAAGAATATGGCGGGGGCTACGCGAACACCGGGGAGCTGTTTTTT.

This clonotype came up a few times. This chain joins TRBV7-3 and TRBJ2-6; D not resolved. The CDR3 runs 16 residues. Germline V gene lookup returns CDR1 SGHTA and CDR2 FQGTGA. V lost 1 base and J lost 0, with 7 bases in between. CDR3 coding DNA: TGTGCCAGCAGCTTAATGGTTTTCTCTGGGGCCAACGTCCTGACTTTC. Its translation: CASSLMVFSGANVLTF.

V is TRBV30 and J is TRBJ2-1; D ambiguous. Deletions cut 5 bases from V and 0 bases from J, with 2 bases between. CDR3 length equals 11 residues. The V gene's germline CDR1 is GTSNPN and CDR2 SVGIG (reference sequence). CDR3 in amino acids: CAWDSYNEQFF. Here the CDR3 DNA reads TGTGCCTGGGACTCCTACAATGAGCAGTTCTTC. Drawing the rest from reference TRBV30 and TRBJ2-1, the complete variable domain is SQTIHQWPATLVQPVGSPLSLECTVEGTSNPNLYWYRQAAGRGLQLLFYSVGIGQISSEVPQNLSASRPQDRQFILSSKKLLLSDSGFYLCAWDSYNEQFFGPGTRLTVL.

The rearrangement links TRBV3-1 to TRBJ1-2, with unresolved D. This CDR3 has 15 residues. Trimming shortened V by 7 bases and J by 1 base, and 16 bases separated the two germline ends. CDR1 is LGHDT, CDR2 YNNKEL, per germline (reference sequence). The CDR3 bases are TGTGCCAGCACCCCCGGTGGTACCTATAACTATGGCTACACCTTC. Translated, it gives CASTPGGTYNYGYTF. Using reference TRBV3-1 and TRBJ1-2 for the parts outside the CDR3, the full variable domain is DTAVSQTPKYLVTQMGNDKSIKCEQNLGHDTMYWYKQDSKKFLKIMFSYNNKELIINETVPNRFSPKSPDKAHLNLHINSLELGDSAVYFCASTPGGTYNYGYTFGSGTRLTVV.

This clonotype has a handful of counts. V is TRBV2 and J is TRBJ1-2, with D possibly TRBD1 on 6 matching bases. V was pared by 6 bases and J by 3 bases, with 14 bases between. CDR3 length: 14 residues. The germline V gene has CDR1 SNHLY and CDR2 FYNNEI. The CDR3 DNA is TGTGCCAGCAGGGACGTACAGGGTTACTATGGCTACACCTTC. This translates into CASRDVQGYYGYTF.

The V and J genes are TRBV19 and TRBJ1-6, with unresolved D. The CDR3 totals 17 residues. With 7 bases removed from V and 8 bases from J, the gap between germline ends came to 24 bases. From germline, CDR1 is LNHDA and CDR2 SQIVND (reference sequence). Here the CDR3 DNA reads TGTGCCAGTAATGGTGAGATCGGGTCTCACTCAGATTCACCCCTCCACTTT. It encodes CASNGEIGSHSDSPLHF.

This clonotype was recorded a few times. The J gene is TRBJ2-7, the V gene TRBV11-2; 7 bases match TRBD2. CDR1 and CDR2 (germline): SGHAT, FQNNGV. The CDR3 contains 15 residues. The V gene end was trimmed by 1 base and the J gene end by 3 bases; junction bases not matched to a gene: 6. As DNA, the CDR3 is TGTGCCAGCAGCTTAGGTCTAGCGGACGTCTACGAGCAGTACTTC. Amino acid sequence: CASSLGLADVYEQYF.